The present entry profiles one T cell receptor (beta chain) with its context. This clonotype was counted at least ten times. Its target antigen remains unknown. Nothing much larger sits one base from this clone, and base qualities are not available. The data were obtained in a study of prognosis after radiotherapy for stage I lung cancer (dated by TCRdb to the early 2020s). For the wider study: Between early 2018 and 2019, fewer than 20 patients with stage I NSCLC were enrolled in Nanjing, China. Stage I lung tumors that were newly diagnosed and primary were found in 15 or so patients, while about five patients had oligometastatic NSCLC after surgical resection of the primary tumor. Every patient was deemed medically inoperable, eleven to twelve because of comorbidities and several because they refused surgery. The cohort was made up of about 13 men and a handful of women, with a median age of about 74 years and an age range of about 50 to 90 years. Eleven to twelve patients had adenocarcinoma and roughly 7 had squamous cell carcinoma as the tumor histology. Using image-guided IMRT or VMAT, SBRT was delivered in 3 to 5 fractions at a biologically effective dose of at least 100 Gy. No patient received concurrent therapy alongside SBRT. After SBRT, distant metastases developed in about 20% of the 19 patients at a median of approximately seven months, while the remaining 15 patients had no significant progression. This study profiled peripheral blood TCR beta repertoires from stage I NSCLC patients before and after stereotactic body radiotherapy and linked the repertoires to distant failure. The study took one blood sample before SBRT and one after SBRT from each of 20 or so patients and sequenced all 40 or so samples. General study outcomes and caveats: Differences in TRBV and TRBJ usage frequencies by metastasis status were reportedly observed in two V genes at baseline and in several V and two J genes after SBRT. Tumor specificity of expanded TCR clones was not determined. None of the reported P values were adjusted for multiple comparisons. After SBRT, the number of unique TCR clones decreased (median about 10,000 before versus fewer than 7,500 after; Wilcoxon paired P=0.011). Post-SBRT Shannon entropy and its change from baseline were lower in patients who developed distant metastases; baseline Shannon entropy was not associated with metastases. The study was limited by its small cohort and short follow-up, and the findings require independent validation.

Two rounds of multiplex PCR were used to amplify the TCR beta CDR3 region from genomic DNA. In the first round of PCR, primers specific to each TRBV and TRBJ gene were used, and the primer sequences are filed in Chinese patent CN105087789A. The second PCR round used universal primers. The Roche High Pure PCR Template Preparation Kit was used to extract genomic DNA from frozen PBMCs. Libraries were sequenced paired-end with 151 bp reads on an Illumina HiSeq 3000. For the original study's pipeline: Raw reads lacking the multiplex PCR primer sequences were removed with CutAdapt. PEAR was used to merge high-quality paired reads into contigs. TRB V, D and J gene segments were assigned to each contig with MiXCR by alignment to reference sequences. To remove sequencing errors, CDR3 sequences were clustered according to base quality and sequence similarity. Shannon entropy, normalized by the natural log of the productive TCR sequence number, served as the measure of diversity. One minus Shannon entropy divided by the natural log of the number of unique clonotypes was used as the definition of clonality. Progression-free survival cut-offs for repertoire metrics were chosen using the Youden index of ROC curves, with analyses run in R 3.5.3. TCRdb itself trimmed the public reads at Q25 with fastp, ran MiXCR and retained productive beta chains. Identical CDR3 proteins give one entry, which carries the most common genes and DNA. TCRdb's processing, not the study's, gives the V and J calls here. The sample includes 20,000 to 25,000 distinct CDR3 sequences, with around 39% observed a single time. The biggest ten clones account for around a fifth of the sample.

The CDR3 has 14 amino acids, counting the end cysteine and phenylalanine. The retained sequence is limited to the CDR3, 42 bases, with the frame set at the first base. CDR1 and CDR2 are read off the germline V gene as MDHEN and SYDVKM. V loses 6 bases, J loses 7 bases, and the germline ends lie 16 bases apart. All patients had node-negative disease on CT and PET/CT, and none had a history of other malignancies or prior chemotherapy or radiotherapy. At each of two time points, six milliliters of peripheral venous blood were collected into EDTA tubes. PBMCs were isolated by Ficoll-Paque Plus density-gradient centrifugation. Right after collection, samples were placed at -80 degrees C and kept there until analysis.

The TCR was taken from a donor aged 50 or older with non-small cell lung cancer. The rearranged segments are TRBV28 and TRBJ2-1; a tentative D call is TRBD1 (7 bases match). This specimen was PBMCs, taken before or after stereotactic body radiation therapy (not recorded which). The DNA is as follows: TGTGCCAGCAGATCAGGGGGGCCTACAAATGAGCAGTTCTTC. The resulting protein is CASRSGGPTNEQFF.